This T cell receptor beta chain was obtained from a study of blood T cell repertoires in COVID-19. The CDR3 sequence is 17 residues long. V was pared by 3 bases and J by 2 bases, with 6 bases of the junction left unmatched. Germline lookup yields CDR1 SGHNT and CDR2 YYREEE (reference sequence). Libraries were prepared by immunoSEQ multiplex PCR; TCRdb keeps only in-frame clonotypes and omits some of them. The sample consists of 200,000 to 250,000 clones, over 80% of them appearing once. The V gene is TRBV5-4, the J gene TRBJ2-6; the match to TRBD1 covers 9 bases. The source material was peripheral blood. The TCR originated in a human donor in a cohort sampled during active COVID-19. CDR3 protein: CASSSGTGIPGANVLTF. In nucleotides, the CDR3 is TGTGCCAGCAGCTCCGGGACAGGGATACCTGGGGCCAACGTCCTGACTTTC.